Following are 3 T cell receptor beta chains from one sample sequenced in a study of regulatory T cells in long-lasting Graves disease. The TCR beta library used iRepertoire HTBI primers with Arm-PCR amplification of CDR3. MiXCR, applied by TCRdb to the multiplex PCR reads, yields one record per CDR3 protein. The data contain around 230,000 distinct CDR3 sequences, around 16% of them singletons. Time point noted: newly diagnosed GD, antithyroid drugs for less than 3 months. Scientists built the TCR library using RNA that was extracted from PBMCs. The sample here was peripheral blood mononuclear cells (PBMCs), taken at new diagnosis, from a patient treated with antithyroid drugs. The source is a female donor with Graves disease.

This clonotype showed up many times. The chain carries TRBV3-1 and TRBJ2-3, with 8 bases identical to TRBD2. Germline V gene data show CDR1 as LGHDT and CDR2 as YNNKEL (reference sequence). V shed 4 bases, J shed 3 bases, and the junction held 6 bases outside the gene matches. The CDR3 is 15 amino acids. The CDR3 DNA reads TGTGCCAGCAGCCCCACTAGCGGAAGGACAGATACGCAGTATTTT. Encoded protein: CASSPTSGRTDTQYF.

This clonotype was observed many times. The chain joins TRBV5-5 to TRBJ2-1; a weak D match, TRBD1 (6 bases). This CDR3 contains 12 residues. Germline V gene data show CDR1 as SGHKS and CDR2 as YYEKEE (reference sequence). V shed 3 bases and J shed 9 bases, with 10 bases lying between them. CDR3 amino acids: CASSWTATEQFF. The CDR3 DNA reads TGTGCCAGCAGCTGGACAGCCACTGAGCAGTTCTTC.

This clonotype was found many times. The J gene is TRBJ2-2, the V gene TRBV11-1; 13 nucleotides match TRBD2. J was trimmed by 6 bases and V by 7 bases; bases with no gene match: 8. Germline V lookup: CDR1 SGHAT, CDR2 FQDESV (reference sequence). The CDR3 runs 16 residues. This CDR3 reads CASTGTSGAVSGELFF. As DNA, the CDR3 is TGTGCCAGCACTGGGACTAGCGGGGCCGTCTCCGGGGAGCTGTTTTTT.